Listed below are T cell receptor beta chains from one sample, sequenced in a study. TCRdb reprocessed the 5' RACE reads with MiXCR, giving one entry per CDR3 protein. The sample lists about 11,000 distinct CDR3 sequences; 45% to 50% were seen once. Sample: tumor-infiltrating naive CD4+ T cells sorted from the breast tumor. The receptors stem from a female donor with breast cancer. Each CDR3 is given with its conserved first and last residue. The D gene is left open where the match is weak. Expanded clones get a size class; other rows say once, few or many, or leave the size out.

j_call d_call clone_size v_call cdr3_aa cdr3_nt
TRBJ2-3 TRBD2 few TRBV5-1 CASSITIAGASDTQYF TGCGCCAGCAGCATTACTATAGCGGGAGCCTCAGATACGCAGTATTTT
TRBJ2-3 NA NA TRBV12-3/TRBV12-4 CASSFDGGIGDTQYF TGTGCCAGCAGTTTTGATGGGGGCATCGGAGATACGCAGTATTTT
TRBJ2-5 TRBD2 few TRBV7-2 CASSLGLAGGGGTQYF TGTGCCAGCAGCTTAGGACTAGCGGGAGGCGGGGGGACCCAGTACTTC
TRBJ2-2 TRBD1 NA TRBV5-6 CASSGSQGAMELFF TGTGCCAGCAGCGGATCACAGGGGGCGATGGAGCTGTTTTTT
TRBJ1-1 NA NA TRBV29-1 CSGRAGVEAFF TGCAGCGGTAGGGCCGGGGTAGAAGCTTTCTTT
TRBJ2-5 NA few TRBV5-1 CASSNTETQYF TGCGCCAGCAGTAATACGGAGACCCAGTACTTC
TRBJ1-1 NA medium-sized TRBV4-3 CASSQDMNTEAFF TGCGCCAGCAGCCAAGATATGAACACTGAAGCTTTCTTT
TRBJ2-3 NA few TRBV24-1 CATSNSGSTTDTQYF TGTGCCACCAGTAATTCAGGGAGCACCACAGATACGCAGTATTTT
TRBJ2-7 NA once TRBV12-3/TRBV12-4 CASSLTTGTYEQYF TGTGCCAGCAGTCTTACGACAGGTACCTACGAGCAGTACTTC
TRBJ2-2 NA NA TRBV20-1 CSARDRSKNTGELFF TGCAGTGCTAGAGATCGTAGTAAGAACACCGGGGAGCTGTTTTTT
TRBJ2-3 NA few TRBV29-1 CSAMSRGVKDTQYF TGCAGCGCCATGAGCCGTGGGGTTAAAGATACGCAGTATTTT
TRBJ1-6 TRBD1 NA TRBV6-5 CASSYSFRGTTYNSPLHF TGTGCCAGCAGTTACTCGTTCAGGGGGACAACTTATAATTCACCCCTCCACTTT
TRBJ2-3 TRBD1 NA TRBV14 CASSQKGQLTDTQYF TGTGCCAGCAGCCAAAAGGGACAGCTGACAGATACGCAGTATTTT
TRBJ2-3 TRBD2 NA TRBV12-3/TRBV12-4 CASSFGTSGSAGSTDTQYF TGTGCCAGCAGTTTCGGGACTAGCGGGAGTGCCGGTAGCACAGATACGCAGTATTTT
TRBJ1-3 NA NA TRBV4-2 CASSQVGGNRNTIYF TGTGCCAGCAGCCAAGTCGGAGGGAACCGAAACACCATATATTTT
TRBJ1-1 NA few TRBV6-6 CASSYGSAHTEAFF TGTGCCAGCAGTTACGGGAGCGCCCACACTGAAGCTTTCTTT
TRBJ1-2 NA NA TRBV4-1 CASSDRNYGYTF TGCGCCAGCAGCGATAGGAACTATGGCTACACCTTC